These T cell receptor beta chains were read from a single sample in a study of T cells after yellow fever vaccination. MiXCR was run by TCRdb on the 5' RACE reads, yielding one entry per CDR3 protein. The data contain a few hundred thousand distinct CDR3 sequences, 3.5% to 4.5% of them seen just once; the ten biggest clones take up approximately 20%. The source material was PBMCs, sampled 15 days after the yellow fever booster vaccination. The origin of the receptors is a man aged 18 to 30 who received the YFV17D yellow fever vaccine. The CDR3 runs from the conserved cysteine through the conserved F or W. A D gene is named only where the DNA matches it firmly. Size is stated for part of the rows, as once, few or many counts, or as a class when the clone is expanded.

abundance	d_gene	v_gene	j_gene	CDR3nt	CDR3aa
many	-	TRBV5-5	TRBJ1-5	TGTGCCAGCAGCCCTTGGACGGGTAGCAATCAGCCCCAGCATTTT	CASSPWTGSNQPQHF
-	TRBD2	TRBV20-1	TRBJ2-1	TGCAGTGCTAGAGACGGGACTAGCGGGGGTGGCGAGCAGTTCTTC	CSARDGTSGGGEQFF
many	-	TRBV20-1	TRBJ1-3	TGCAGTGCTATAAGACAGGTCTCTGGAAACACCATATATTTT	CSAIRQVSGNTIYF
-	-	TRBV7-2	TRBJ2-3	TGTGCCAGCAGCTTAAATTCAGCGGCTTCAGATACGCAGTATTTT	CASSLNSAASDTQYF
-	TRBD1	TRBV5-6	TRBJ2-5	TGTGCCAGCAGCTGGGGGACAGAAGAGACCCAGTACTTC	CASSWGTEETQYF
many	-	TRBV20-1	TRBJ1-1	TGCAGTGCTGGGAGGGTTAACACTGAAGCTTTCTTT	CSAGRVNTEAFF
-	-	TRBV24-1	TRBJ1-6	TGTGTCCACCAGAAGAACAGGGTCGCTTCACCCCTCCACTTT	CVHQKNRVASPLHF
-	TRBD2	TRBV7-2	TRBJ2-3	TGTGCCAGCAGCTTCGGGACTAGTTACACAGATACGCAGTATTTT	CASSFGTSYTDTQYF
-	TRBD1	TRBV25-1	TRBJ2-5	TGTGCCAGCAGCGCCTCCGGACAGGGGGAGACCCAGTACTTC	CASSASGQGETQYF
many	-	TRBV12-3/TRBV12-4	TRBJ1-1	TGTGCCAGCAGTTTAAACCAGGGGAACACTGAAGCTTTCTTT	CASSLNQGNTEAFF
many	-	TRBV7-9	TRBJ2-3	TGTGCCAGCAGCTTACAGGGGATTGGGAGAGATACGCAGTATTTT	CASSLQGIGRDTQYF
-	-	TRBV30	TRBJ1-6	TGTGCCTGGAGTGCGTCCCAGGGCTCCTATAATTCACCCCTCCACTTT	CAWSASQGSYNSPLHF
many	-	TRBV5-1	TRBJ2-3	TGCGCCAGCAGCTTGTTAGGAGCCTTCACAGATACGCAGTATTTT	CASSLLGAFTDTQYF
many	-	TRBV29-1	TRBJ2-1	TGCAGCGCAATGGGGGTGCCCCAAGGGTACAATGAGCAGTTCTTC	CSAMGVPQGYNEQFF
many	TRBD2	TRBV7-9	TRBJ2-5	TGTGCCAGCAGCCCCGGGGGGCAAGAGACCCAGTACTTC	CASSPGGQETQYF
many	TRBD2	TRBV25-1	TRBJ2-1	TGTGCCAGCTCCCGGGGACAGGGACTAGCGGACAATGAGCAGTTCTTC	CASSRGQGLADNEQFF
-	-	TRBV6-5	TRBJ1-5	TGTGCCAGCAGTTACTTGGCCAATCAGCCCCAGCATTTT	CASSYLANQPQHF
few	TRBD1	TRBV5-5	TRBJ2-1	TGTGCCAGCAGCTTGGGGGACAGGGACCCATGGCAGTTCTTC	CASSLGDRDPWQFF
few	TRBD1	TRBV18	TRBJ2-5	TGTGCCAGCTCACCACCCGGGACAGAAGAGACCCAGTACTTC	CASSPPGTEETQYF
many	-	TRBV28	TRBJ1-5	TGTGCCAGCAGTTTGGGCAGCCTCAGCAATCAGCCCCAGCATTTT	CASSLGSLSNQPQHF
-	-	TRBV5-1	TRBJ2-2	TGCGCCAGCAGCTTGGGGCTAGCGCGCACCGGGGAGCTGTTTTTT	CASSLGLARTGELFF
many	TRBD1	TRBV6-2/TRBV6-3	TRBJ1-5	TGTGCCAGCACCTTCTCCGTTTACAGGGAGGGGGCGCGGCCCCAGCATTTT	CASTFSVYREGARPQHF
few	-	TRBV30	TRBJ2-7	TGTGCCTGGAACAGGGGGGGGACCGAGCAGTACTTC	CAWNRGGTEQYF
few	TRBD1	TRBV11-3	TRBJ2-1	TGTGCCAGCAGCTCTAAGGGACAGACCTACAATGAGCAGTTCTTC	CASSSKGQTYNEQFF
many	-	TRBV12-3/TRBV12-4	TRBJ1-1	TGTGCCAGCAGTTTAGTGAGCGACACTGAAGCTTTCTTT	CASSLVSDTEAFF
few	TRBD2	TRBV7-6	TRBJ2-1	TGTGCCAGCAGCCCCTTTGCGCTAGCGGGCTCCTACAATGAGCAGTTCTTC	CASSPFALAGSYNEQFF
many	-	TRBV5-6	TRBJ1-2	TGTGCCAGCAGCTGGGACGGTTACTATGGCTACACCTTC	CASSWDGYYGYTF
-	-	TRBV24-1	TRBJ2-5	TGTGCCACCAGTGTCCTAGGGGGCCGGGGGGAGACCCAGTACTTC	CATSVLGGRGETQYF
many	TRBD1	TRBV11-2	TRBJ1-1	TGTGCCAGCAGCTACTACAGGACAGGGGGTACGGCCACTGAAGCTTTCTTT	CASSYYRTGGTATEAFF
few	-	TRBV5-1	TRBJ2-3	TGCGCCAGCAGCCACGACAGGACAGATACGCAGTATTTT	CASSHDRTDTQYF
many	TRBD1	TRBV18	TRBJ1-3	TGTGCCAGCTCACCAACGGGACAGATCACTGGAAACACCATATATTTT	CASSPTGQITGNTIYF
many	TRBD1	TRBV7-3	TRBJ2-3	TGTGCCAGCAGCTTGGGTGACAGGGACACAGATACGCAGTATTTT	CASSLGDRDTDTQYF
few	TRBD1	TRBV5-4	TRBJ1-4	TGTGCCAGCAGCTCTACCGGGACAGGCGATGAAAAACTGTTTTTT	CASSSTGTGDEKLFF
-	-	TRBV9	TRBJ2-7	TGTGCCAGCAGCGTAGGGGACACCACTTACGAGCAGTACTTC	CASSVGDTTYEQYF
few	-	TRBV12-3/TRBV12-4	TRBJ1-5	TGTGCCAGCAGTTTAGGGTTCGGGAGGAGATTGGGCAATCAGCCCCAGCATTTT	CASSLGFGRRLGNQPQHF
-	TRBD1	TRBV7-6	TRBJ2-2	TGTGCCAGCAGCTCCGGGACAGACACCGGGGAGCTGTTTTTT	CASSSGTDTGELFF
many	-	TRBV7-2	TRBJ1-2	TGTGCCAGCAGCTTAGCGGTAGTCAACTATGGCTACACCTTC	CASSLAVVNYGYTF
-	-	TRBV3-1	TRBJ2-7	TGTGCCAGCAGCCAAGGCCTGAGTGCGAGCTACGAGCAGTACTTC	CASSQGLSASYEQYF
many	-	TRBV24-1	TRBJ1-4	TGTGCCACCAGTGACCCCGGCCCAGGAAGGTTGTTTTTT	CATSDPGPGRLFF
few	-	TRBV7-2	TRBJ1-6	TGTGCCAGCAGCTTACTACAGATGAATTCACCCCTCCACTTT	CASSLLQMNSPLHF
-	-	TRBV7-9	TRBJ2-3	TGTGCCACCCCCCGGGAGGGGGCCTTCACAGATACGCAGTATTTT	CATPREGAFTDTQYF
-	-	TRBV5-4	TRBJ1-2	TGTGCCAGCAGCTCGGCCCACGCCGAGGGCTACACCTTC	CASSSAHAEGYTF
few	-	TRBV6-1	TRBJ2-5	TGTGCCAGCAGGGGGGTTGCAGGGCCCGAGACCCAGTACTTC	CASRGVAGPETQYF
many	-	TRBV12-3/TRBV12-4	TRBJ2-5	TGTGCCAGCAGTCGGAGGCGCGAGACCCAGTACTTC	CASSRRRETQYF
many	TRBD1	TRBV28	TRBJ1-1	TGTGCCAGCCACAGGGGATTGAGAGCTTTCTTT	CASHRGLRAFF
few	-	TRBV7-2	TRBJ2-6	TGTGCCAGCAGCGACAGGCCTGGGGCCAACGTCCTGACTTTC	CASSDRPGANVLTF
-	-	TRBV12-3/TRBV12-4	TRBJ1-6	TGTGCCAGCAGTGCCTACGTCGAGTCACCCCTCCACTTT	CASSAYVESPLHF
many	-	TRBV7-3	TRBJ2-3	TGTGCCAGCAGCTTAATGGGGGGCGCCGCAGATACGCAGTATTTT	CASSLMGGAADTQYF
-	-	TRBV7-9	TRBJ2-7	TGTGCCAGCAGCGCTGGCGATATTGGGGGCTACGAGCAGTACTTC	CASSAGDIGGYEQYF
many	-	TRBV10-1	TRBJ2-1	TGCGCCAGCAGTGAGTTATTAGGCAATGAGCAGTTCTTC	CASSELLGNEQFF
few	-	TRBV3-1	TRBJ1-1	TGTGCCAGCAGCCAAAGCTACGGGGGGAACACTGAAGCTTTCTTT	CASSQSYGGNTEAFF
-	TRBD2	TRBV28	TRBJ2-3	TGTGCCAGCAGTCATTACGCTAGCGGAGGTAATACGCAGTATTTT	CASSHYASGGNTQYF